The present entry profiles one TCR beta chain with its context. What it binds is unknown. Germline CDR1 and CDR2: MNHEY and SVGAGI. The CDR3 runs to 12 residues. Trimming left V 7 bases short and J 0 bases short, with 7 bases between. This specimen belongs to a study of blood T cells in healthy people across ages. A sample-barcoded 5' primer and a J-beta primer mix were used in a second PCR of roughly 7 to 11 cycles. Each cDNA molecule carried a tag from a template-switch adaptor that contained 12 random nucleotides. TCRdb ran MiXCR on the 5' RACE reads and lists one entry per CDR3 protein. This sample carries around 900,000 distinct CDR3 sequences, 51% of them seen once, and the ten largest clones take 20% to 25%. Study-wide points: Unsorted PBMCs prevented conclusive naive versus antigen-experienced comparison.

This clonotype was sampled from a woman aged 60-75 years in good health. The chain recombines TRBV6-5 with TRBJ2-7; no definite D call. The specimen sequenced was blood. In DNA, the CDR3 is TGTGCCAGCAATGGCCGCTCCTACGAGCAGTACTTC. It specifies CASNGRSYEQYF.